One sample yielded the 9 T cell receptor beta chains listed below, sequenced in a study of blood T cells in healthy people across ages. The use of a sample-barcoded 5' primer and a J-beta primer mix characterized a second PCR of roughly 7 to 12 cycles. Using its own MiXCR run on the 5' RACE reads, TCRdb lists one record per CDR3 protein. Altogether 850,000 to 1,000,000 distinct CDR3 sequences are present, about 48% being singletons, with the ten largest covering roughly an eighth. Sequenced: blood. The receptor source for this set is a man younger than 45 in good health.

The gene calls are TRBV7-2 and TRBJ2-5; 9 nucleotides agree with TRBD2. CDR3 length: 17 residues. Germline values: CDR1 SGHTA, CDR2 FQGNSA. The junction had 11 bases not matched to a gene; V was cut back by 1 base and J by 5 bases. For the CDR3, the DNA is TGTGCCAGCAGCTTAGGTCCTGCGGGGGGGCCTTACGAGACCCAGTACTTC. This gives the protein CASSLGPAGGPYETQYF.

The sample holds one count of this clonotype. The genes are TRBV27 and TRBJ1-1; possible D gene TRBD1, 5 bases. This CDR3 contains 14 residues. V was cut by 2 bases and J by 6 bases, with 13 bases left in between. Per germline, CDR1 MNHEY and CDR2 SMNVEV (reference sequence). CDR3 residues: CASSLDGTNAEAFF. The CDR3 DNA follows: TGTGCCAGCAGTTTAGATGGGACTAACGCTGAAGCTTTCTTT.

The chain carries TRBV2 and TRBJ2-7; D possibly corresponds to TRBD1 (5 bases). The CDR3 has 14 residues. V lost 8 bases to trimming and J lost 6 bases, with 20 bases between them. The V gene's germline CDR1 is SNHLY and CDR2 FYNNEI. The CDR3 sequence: CASGAWGAAPEQYF. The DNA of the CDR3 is TGTGCCAGCGGGGCATGGGGTGCAGCACCCGAGCAGTACTTC.

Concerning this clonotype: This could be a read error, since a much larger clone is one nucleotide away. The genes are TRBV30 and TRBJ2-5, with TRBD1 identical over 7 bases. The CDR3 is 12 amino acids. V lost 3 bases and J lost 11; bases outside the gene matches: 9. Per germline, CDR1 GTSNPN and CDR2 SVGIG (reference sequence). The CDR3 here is CAWRTGYNEQYF. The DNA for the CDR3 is TGTGCCTGGAGGACAGGGTACAATGAGCAGTACTTC.

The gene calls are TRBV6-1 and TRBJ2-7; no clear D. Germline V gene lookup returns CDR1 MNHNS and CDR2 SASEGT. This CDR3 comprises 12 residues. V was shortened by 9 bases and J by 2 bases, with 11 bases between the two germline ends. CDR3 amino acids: CASLAKPYEQYF. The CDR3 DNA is TGTGCCAGTCTGGCCAAGCCCTACGAGCAGTACTTC.

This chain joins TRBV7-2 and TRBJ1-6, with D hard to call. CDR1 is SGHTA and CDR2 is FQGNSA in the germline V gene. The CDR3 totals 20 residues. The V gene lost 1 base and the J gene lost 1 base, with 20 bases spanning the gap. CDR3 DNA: TGTGCCAGCAGCTTAGTACGCTTCGGGCGGTGGGAGTCCTATAATTCACCCCTCCACTTT. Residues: CASSLVRFGRWESYNSPLHF.

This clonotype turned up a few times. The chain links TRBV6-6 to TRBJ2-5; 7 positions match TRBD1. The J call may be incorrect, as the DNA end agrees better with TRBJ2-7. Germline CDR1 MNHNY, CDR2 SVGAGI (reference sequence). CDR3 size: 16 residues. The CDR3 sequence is CASTTQLPGGPDEQYF. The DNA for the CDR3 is TGTGCCAGCACGACTCAGCTGCCAGGGGGACCAGACGAGCAGTACTTC.

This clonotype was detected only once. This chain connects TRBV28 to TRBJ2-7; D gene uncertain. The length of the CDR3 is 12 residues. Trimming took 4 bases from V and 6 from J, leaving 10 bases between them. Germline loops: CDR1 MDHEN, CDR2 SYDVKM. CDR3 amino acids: CASSYENCEQYF. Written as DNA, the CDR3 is TGTGCCAGCAGTTACGAGAACTGCGAGCAGTACTTC. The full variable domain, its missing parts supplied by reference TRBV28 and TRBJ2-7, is DVKVTQSSRYLVKRTGEKVFLECVQDMDHENMFWYRQDPGLGLRLIYFSYDVKMKEKGDIPEGYSVSREKKERFSLILESASTNQTSMYLCASSYENCEQYFGPGTRLTVT.

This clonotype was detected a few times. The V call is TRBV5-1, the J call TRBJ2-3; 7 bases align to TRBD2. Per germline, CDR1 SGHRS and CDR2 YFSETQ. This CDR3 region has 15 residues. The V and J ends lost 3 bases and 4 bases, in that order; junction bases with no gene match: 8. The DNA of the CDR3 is TGCGCCAGCAGCTCGCAGCGGGGACCTCCAGATACGCAGTATTTT. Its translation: CASSSQRGPPDTQYF.